This T cell receptor (beta chain) was recovered during a study of a mutant IDH1 vaccine in newly diagnosed glioma. As for the study in general: Patients began vaccination 4-6 weeks after radiotherapy alone, or with temozolomide cycles. Visit V13 took place at week 47, and visit V12 happened at week 35.

Time point reported: week 47, end of study. Vaccinated patients received 300 ug of mutant IDH1 20-mer peptide per dose, with topical imiquimod. Each astrocytoma in the donors was new, WHO grade 3 or 4, IDH1-mutant and ATRX-lost. Repertoires were generated with immunoSEQ multiplex PCR, while TCRdb's copy carries only in-frame clones and drops some. Of 84,000 or so clones in the sample, approximately 80% are singletons; the top ten hold roughly 5.2%. About this clone itself: Its antigen is still unknown.

The V and J ends lost 4 bases and 8 bases respectively, with 5 bases between them. The CDR3 is 11 residues long. The germline V gene has CDR1 SGHAT and CDR2 FQNNGV. The receptor was derived from a man in his forties or fifties with glioma. The chain uses TRBV11-2 and TRBJ2-2; D is unresolved. The material was PBMCs, obtained from a glioma patient whose treatment included an IDH1 peptide vaccine. Here the CDR3 reads CASSSVGELFF. Here the CDR3 DNA reads TGTGCCAGCAGCTCAGTAGGGGAGCTGTTTTTT.